The entry below describes one T cell receptor beta chain. The sample belongs to a study of blood T cell repertoires in COVID-19. Study-level information: COVID-19 samples collected from the United States, Italy and Spain covered acute and convalescent phases. T cells, B-cell-depleted T cells, or PBMCs supplied cDNA or gDNA.

Authors' data handling: How many nucleated cells were present was estimated from reference gene primer amplification. The assay was immunoSEQ multiplex PCR, and TCRdb's table has in-frame clones only and misses some. V and J calls and clone size are those listed in that table; D and trimming were worked out from the DNA. The data show 270,000 or so clones, with roughly 89% seen just once and around 4.6% held by the top ten. The CDR3 contains 12 residues. V shed 3 bases and J shed 10 bases, with 15 bases lying between them. Germline CDR1 and CDR2: SQVTM and ANQGSEA. The sequenced material came from peripheral blood. The sequence came from a woman aged 40 to 50 who had recovered from COVID-19. The chain couples TRBV29-1 to TRBJ1-1; the D gene is possibly TRBD1 (5 bases). CDR3 region: CSVETGGSGAFF. CDR3 DNA: TGCAGCGTTGAGACCGGGGGGTCTGGAGCTTTCTTT.